The 28 T cell receptor beta chains reported below all come from one sample, sequenced in a study of patients and donors after allogeneic stem cell transplantation (TCRdb year 2020). Receptor libraries were prepared by RT-PCR. The data were produced on a NextSeq 550. TCRdb's own reprocessing of the public reads used fastp at Q25 and MiXCR and kept productive beta chains. Identical CDR3 proteins give one entry, which carries the most common genes and DNA. This sample lists around 30,000 distinct CDR3 sequences; roughly 8% were detected once. Jointly, the top ten make up around 50% of the sample. Material: blood, either unsorted or a sorted T cell fraction (not recorded which). These receptors all stem from a human donor who was either an allogeneic HSCT recipient or a stem cell or donor lymphocyte infusion donor (not recorded which). It is not recorded whose cells these are; they may come from a transplant donor.

This clonotype was detected a few times. This chain uses TRBV11-3 with TRBJ2-5; 13 bases match TRBD2. Trimming cost V 5 bases and J 0 bases; bases outside gene matches: 3. Germline V gives CDR1 SGHNT, CDR2 YENEEA. This CDR3 spans 16 amino acids. Here the CDR3 reads CASSLGLAGNQETQYF. DNA for the CDR3: TGTGCCAGCAGCCTGGGACTAGCGGGGAACCAAGAGACCCAGTACTTC.

This clonotype showed up many times. The chain links TRBV3-1 to TRBJ2-3, with 9 bases lining up with TRBD2. The V segment lost 1 base and the J segment 7 bases; nucleotides outside the gene matches: 12. The V gene's germline CDR1 is LGHDT and CDR2 YNNKEL (reference sequence). The CDR3 totals 17 residues. For the CDR3, the DNA is TGTGCCAGCAGCCAAGGGAGTGCGGGAGGGCAAAAGAATACGCAGTATTTT. Its protein is CASSQGSAGGQKNTQYF.

The sample holds a few counts of this clonotype. The chain employs TRBV7-9 and TRBJ2-3, with 14 bases identical to TRBD2. The CDR3 extends over 15 amino acids. The ends lost 2 bases at V and 14 bases at J; junction bases unmatched: 9. Germline V lookup: CDR1 SEHNR, CDR2 FQNEAQ (reference sequence). The CDR3 reads CASSLSTSGGARLYF. In DNA, the CDR3 is TGTGCCAGCAGCTTATCGACTAGCGGGGGGGCAAGACTGTATTTT.

This clonotype was detected many times. This chain uses TRBV7-2 with TRBJ1-1; 12 nucleotides align to TRBD1. This CDR3 has 13 residues. Germline values: CDR1 SGHTA, CDR2 FQGNSA. V shed 11 bases and J 10 bases; nucleotides not matched to a gene: 11. CDR3 protein: CAVHPGQGARAFF. CDR3 sequence (DNA): TGTGCCGTACATCCGGGACAGGGGGCCAGAGCTTTCTTT.

This clonotype is termed medium-sized. The J gene is TRBJ1-5, the V gene TRBV27; D may be TRBD1 (5 bases). The CDR3 is 13 residues long. CDR1 and CDR2 from the germline V gene are MNHEY and SMNVEV (reference sequence). Trimming took 5 bases from V and 7 from J, leaving 12 bases between them. CDR3 in amino acids: CASSLVWGQPQHF. The CDR3 nucleotides are TGTGCCAGCAGTCTGGTATGGGGGCAGCCCCAGCATTTT.

This clonotype was observed a handful of times. The chain couples TRBV15 to TRBJ2-5; no firm D call. V shed 3 bases and J shed 9 bases, with 2 bases lying between them. Germline lookup yields CDR1 LNHNV and CDR2 YYDKDF (reference sequence). This CDR3 contains 9 residues. CDR3 amino acids: CATSSAQYF. CDR3 DNA: TGTGCCACCAGCAGTGCCCAGTACTTC.

J is TRBJ1-2 and V is TRBV4-1; no reliable D call. The germline V gene has CDR1 MGHRA and CDR2 YSYEKL. CDR3 length: 15 residues. Trimming stripped 0 bases from V and 4 bases from J, with 12 bases between. CDR3 loop: CASSQDRNTFYGYTF. As DNA, the CDR3 is TGCGCCAGCAGCCAAGATCGGAACACCTTCTATGGCTACACCTTC.

This clonotype has more than one count but fewer than ten. The chain carries TRBV6-2 or TRBV6-3 and TRBJ2-3, with D perhaps TRBD2 (5 bases). CDR1 is MNHEY, CDR2 SVGEGT, per germline. The V and J ends lost 6 bases and 0 bases respectively, with 7 bases between them. This CDR3 has 13 residues. This CDR3 is CASRRTSTDTQYF. As DNA, the CDR3 is TGTGCCAGCAGACGGACTAGCACAGATACGCAGTATTTT.

At least ten counts were recorded for this clonotype. The genes are TRBV10-3 and TRBJ2-1, with 10 positions matching TRBD1. Germline trimming cut 7 bases from V and 7 bases from J; bases unmatched to any gene: 7. Per germline, CDR1 ENHRY and CDR2 SYGVKD. The length of the CDR3 is 14 residues. CDR3 nucleotide sequence: TGTGCCATCAAGGTGACAGGGGGCAAGAATGAGCAGTTCTTC. Protein sequence: CAIKVTGGKNEQFF.

This clonotype was found many times. The chain carries TRBV24-1 and TRBJ2-1, with D maybe TRBD2 (5 bases). There are 16 residues in the CDR3. Germline assignment: CDR1 KGHDR and CDR2 SFDVKD. V lost 1 base and J 0 bases, leaving 9 bases between the germline ends. In nucleotides, the CDR3 is TGTGCCACCAGTGATTTCGGAACTAGCTCCTACAATGAGCAGTTCTTC. Its protein is CATSDFGTSSYNEQFF.

The gene calls are TRBV7-9 and TRBJ2-7, with unresolved D. The V and J ends lost 4 bases and 2 bases respectively, with 9 bases between them. CDR1 is SEHNR and CDR2 is FQNEAQ in the germline V gene (reference sequence). The CDR3 loop spans 13 amino acids. CDR3 nucleotide sequence: TGTGCCAGCAGCTCCCGTGGGGCCTACGAGCAGTACTTC. This codes for CASSSRGAYEQYF.

In its sample, this clonotype was seen many times. The chain joins TRBV5-1 to TRBJ1-3; 7 bases are a match to TRBD1. Germline V gene data show CDR1 as SGHRS and CDR2 as YFSETQ. Trimming at V came to 4 bases and at J to 2 bases, leaving 6 bases not matched to a gene. There are 15 residues in the CDR3. The CDR3 sequence: CASSRGTVAGNTIYF. In nucleotides, the CDR3 is TGCGCCAGCAGCCGTGGGACAGTCGCTGGAAACACCATATATTTT.

This clonotype was counted many times. The chain combines TRBV24-1 with TRBJ2-3; D may match TRBD1 or TRBD2 (5 bases each). Germline V gene sequence: CDR1 KGHDR, CDR2 SFDVKD. This CDR3 has 12 amino acids. V dropped 9 bases and J dropped 4 bases, with 10 bases sitting between them. CDR3: CATVWGSDTQYF. CDR3 nucleotide sequence: TGTGCCACCGTGTGGGGGTCAGATACGCAGTATTTT.

This clonotype has more than one count but fewer than ten. V is TRBV3-1 and J is TRBJ2-3; 16 positions match TRBD2. J was trimmed by 1 base and V by 3 bases; bases with no gene match: 7. Germline CDR1 reads LGHDT; CDR2 reads YNNKEL (reference sequence). The CDR3 runs to 19 residues. CDR3 amino acids: CASSQAGTSGGAGTDTQYF. CDR3 in DNA: TGTGCCAGCAGCCAGGCCGGGACTAGCGGGGGGGCCGGCACAGATACGCAGTATTTT.

The table lists this clonotype with a few counts. The chain recombines TRBV5-1 with TRBJ1-2, with TRBD1 identical over 9 bases. The J segment lost 8 bases and the V segment lost 4 bases, leaving 6 bases of the junction unmatched. CDR3 length equals 13 residues. The V gene's germline CDR1 is SGHRS and CDR2 YFSETQ. Here the CDR3 DNA reads TGCGCCAGCAGCGGCACCGACAGGGGGGGCTACACCTTC. As protein: CASSGTDRGGYTF.

This clonotype has at least ten counts. The V gene is TRBV24-1, the J gene TRBJ2-5; D may correspond to TRBD1 or TRBD2 (5 bases each). Per the germline V gene, CDR1 is KGHDR and CDR2 is SFDVKD. This CDR3 spans 16 amino acids. Trimming left V 3 bases short and J 4 bases short, with 17 bases between. The DNA for the CDR3 is TGTGCCACCAGTGATCCCTGGGGCTCGGGGCGAGAGACCCAGTACTTC. Translated: CATSDPWGSGRETQYF.

This clonotype was counted ten times or more. The V gene is TRBV19, the J gene TRBJ2-3, with D uncertain. Trimming removed 10 bases at V and 1 base at J, with 15 bases between. CDR1 and CDR2 from the germline V gene are LNHDA and SQIVND (reference sequence). The CDR3 contains 14 residues. The CDR3 sequence is CATLGPRRTDTQYF. CDR3 DNA sequence: TGTGCCACCCTCGGGCCCCGCCGCACAGATACGCAGTATTTT.

In its sample, this clonotype was seen many times. The chain has TRBV11-2 and TRBJ1-2, with 9 bases aligning to TRBD1. V shed 6 bases, J shed 3 bases, and the junction held 8 bases outside the gene matches. The CDR3 is 15 residues long. In germline, CDR1 is SGHAT, CDR2 FQNNGV. The CDR3 protein is CASSLTGGRDYGYTF. The CDR3, as DNA: TGTGCCAGCAGTTTGACAGGGGGTCGTGACTATGGCTACACCTTC. The complete variable domain, with remaining parts taken from reference TRBV11-2 and TRBJ1-2, reads EAGVAQSPRYKIIEKRQSVAFWCNPISGHATLYWYQQILGQGPKLLIQFQNNGVVDDSQLPKDRFSAERLKGVDSTLKIQPAKLEDSAVYLCASSLTGGRDYGYTFGSGTRLTVV.

This clonotype has just a few counts. The V gene is TRBV20-1, the J gene TRBJ1-5; D is perhaps TRBD1 (6 bases). The CDR3 is 16 amino acids. Germline V gene data show CDR1 as DFQATT and CDR2 as SNEGSKA (reference sequence). V shed 6 bases and J shed 6 bases, with 24 bases lying between them. The CDR3 loop reads CSARRLGGTMGQPQHF. DNA of the CDR3: TGCAGTGCACGACGACTAGGGGGGACTATGGGTCAGCCCCAGCATTTT.

This clonotype was seen ten or more times. This chain links TRBV15 with TRBJ2-7; 7 bases match TRBD2. The V segment lost 0 bases and the J segment 4 bases; nucleotides outside the gene matches: 6. This CDR3 is 15 amino acids long. CDR1 LNHNV and CDR2 YYDKDF come from the germline V gene (reference sequence). CDR3 bases: TGTGCCACCAGCAGAGATCTAGCGGAGACTTACGAGCAGTACTTC. Translation: CATSRDLAETYEQYF.

This clonotype has at least ten counts. The rearrangement uses TRBV27 and TRBJ2-1; TRBD2 aligns across 15 bases. The trim removed 6 bases at V and 12 bases at J, leaving 12 bases unmatched. Germline V CDR1 and CDR2: MNHEY, SMNVEV (reference sequence). This CDR3 comprises 16 residues. The DNA for the CDR3 is TGTGCCAGCAGGAGGACTAGCGGGGGGGACTCTCTCGTGCAGTTCTTC. Protein product: CASRRTSGGDSLVQFF.

In its sample, this clonotype is medium-sized (0.01 to 0.1%). The chain has TRBV2 and TRBJ2-7; TRBD1 might be the D (5 bases). CDR1 is SNHLY and CDR2 is FYNNEI in the germline V gene. V was trimmed by 6 bases and J by 3 bases, leaving 6 bases between them. The CDR3 consists of 11 residues. The CDR3 loop is CASSRDYEQYF. The CDR3 coding sequence is TGTGCCAGCAGCAGGGACTACGAGCAGTACTTC.

The rearrangement joins TRBV6-5 to TRBJ2-5, with 9 bases that match TRBD1. This CDR3 comprises 16 residues. Germline lookup yields CDR1 MNHEY and CDR2 SVGAGI. Trimming took 0 bases from V and 4 from J; bases not matched to a gene: 6. CDR3 DNA sequence: TGTGCCAGCAGTTACTCTTCGACAGGGGGAAGAGAGACCCAGTACTTC. The encoded protein is CASSYSSTGGRETQYF.

At least ten counts were recorded for this clonotype. The chain carries TRBV4-1 and TRBJ2-7, with D unclear. The CDR3 has 15 residues. V was trimmed by 1 base and J by 3 bases, leaving 13 bases between them. The germline gives CDR1 MGHRA, CDR2 YSYEKL. For the CDR3, the DNA is TGCGCCAGCAGCCAAGTTTCAGAGAAAGACTACGAGCAGTACTTC. This sequence encodes CASSQVSEKDYEQYF.

This clonotype occurred a few times. The rearrangement uses TRBV11-2 and TRBJ2-1, with TRBD2 matching over 12 bases. This CDR3 contains 19 residues. Germline V gene data show CDR1 as SGHAT and CDR2 as FQNNGV. V lost 0 bases and J lost 6; bases outside the gene matches: 12. Here the CDR3 reads CASSLDSMASGRAGNEQFF. In DNA form, the CDR3 reads TGTGCCAGCAGCTTAGATTCAATGGCTAGCGGGAGGGCGGGCAATGAGCAGTTCTTC.

Only a few counts were recorded for this clonotype. This rearrangement joins TRBV18 to TRBJ2-2; no clear D. The V end was cut by 5 bases, the J end by 4 bases, with 8 bases between. CDR1 and CDR2 from the germline V gene are KGHSH and LQKENI. The CDR3 length is 13 residues. The CDR3 DNA sequence: TGTGCCAGCTCAAACGTCATCACCGGGGAGCTGTTTTTT. Amino acids: CASSNVITGELFF.

This clonotype turned up a few times. The rearrangement uses TRBV23-1 and TRBJ1-4, with 8 bases fitting TRBD1. TRBV23-1 is an ORF; its function is uncertain. J gave up 0 bases and V 6 bases, and 18 bases lay outside the gene matches. This CDR3 contains 20 residues. CDR3 DNA sequence: TGCGCCAGCAGCCGCAATTGCGACAGGGGAGATCATGCAACTAATGAAAAACTGTTTTTT. Amino acids: CASSRNCDRGDHATNEKLFF.

The rearrangement uses TRBV7-9 and TRBJ1-5, with D possibly TRBD1 on 6 matching bases. V was pared by 5 bases and J by 4 bases, with 12 bases between. Germline CDR1 and CDR2: SEHNR and FQNEAQ (reference sequence). The CDR3 length is 14 residues. The CDR3 spells CASSAGQMNQPQHF. CDR3 DNA sequence: TGTGCCAGCAGCGCCGGACAGATGAATCAGCCCCAGCATTTT.